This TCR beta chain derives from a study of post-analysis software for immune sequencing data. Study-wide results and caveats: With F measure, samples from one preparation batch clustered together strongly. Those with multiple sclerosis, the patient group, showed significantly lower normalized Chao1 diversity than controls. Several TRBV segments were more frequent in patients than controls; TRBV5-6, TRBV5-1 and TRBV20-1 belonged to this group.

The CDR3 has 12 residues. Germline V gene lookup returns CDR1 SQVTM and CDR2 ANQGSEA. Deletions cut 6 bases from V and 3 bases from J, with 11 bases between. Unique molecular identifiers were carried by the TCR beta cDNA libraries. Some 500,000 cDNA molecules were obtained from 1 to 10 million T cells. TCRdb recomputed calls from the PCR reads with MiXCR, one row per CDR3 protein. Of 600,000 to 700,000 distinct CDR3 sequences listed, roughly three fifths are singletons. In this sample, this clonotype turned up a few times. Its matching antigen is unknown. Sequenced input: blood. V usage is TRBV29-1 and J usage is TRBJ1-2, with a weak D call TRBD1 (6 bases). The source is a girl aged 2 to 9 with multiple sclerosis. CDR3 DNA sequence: TGCAGCGTCTGGACAGCCTACTATGGCTACACCTTC. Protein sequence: CSVWTAYYGYTF.